This T cell receptor (beta chain) was captured by sequencing in a study of control samples from healthy donors and cancer patients. This clone was observed a single time. The table came from immunoSEQ multiplex PCR; TCRdb's copy has only in-frame clones and leaves some out. The sample lists about 160,000 clones, around nine tenths occurring once. Sequences were obtained from blood. The sequence derives from a man aged 25-40 years in good health.

CDR3 nucleotides: TGTGCCAGCTCACCCTTTCAGACAGGGGCCAAAAACATTCAGTACTTC. This encodes CASSPFQTGAKNIQYF. V gene TRBV18 combines with J gene TRBJ2-4; 7 bases map to TRBD1. V was clipped by 3 bases and J by 1 base; unmatched bases: 6. This CDR3 has 16 residues. Germline loops: CDR1 KGHSH, CDR2 LQKENI.